A single sample gave rise to the 2 T cell receptor beta chains below, sequenced in a study of spatial heterogeneity in lung cancer. Time point noted: sample taken at primary tumor resection. Whole RNA, which was extracted from tumor, nontumor lung tissue or frozen PBMC, was sequenced without any cell sorting. In TCRdb, the 5' RACE reads were re-called with MiXCR into one record per CDR3 protein. The sample yields some 100,000 distinct CDR3 sequences, 12% seen once. Source: PBMCs, taken at surgery. The receptors originated from a male donor with early-stage non-small cell lung cancer.

This clonotype came up a few times. This sequence joins TRBV7-2 and TRBJ2-3; a possible D gene is TRBD2 (7 bases). This CDR3 spans 14 amino acids. Trimming left V 4 bases short and J 4 bases short, with 12 bases between. CDR1 is SGHTA and CDR2 is FQGNSA in the germline V gene. CDR3 amino acids: CASSSVGGPDTQYF. Here the CDR3 DNA reads TGTGCCAGCAGCTCCGTGGGGGGGCCAGATACGCAGTATTTT.

V is TRBV28 and J is TRBJ2-2; the D gene could be TRBD1 or TRBD2 (6 bases each). The V and J ends lost 6 bases and 6 bases respectively, with 17 bases between them. Per germline, CDR1 MDHEN and CDR2 SYDVKM. This CDR3 comprises 15 residues. DNA for the CDR3: TGTGCCAGCAGGGCGGGACATGAAATTCCCGGGGAGCTGTTTTTT. Its protein is CASRAGHEIPGELFF.